A selection of T cell receptor beta chains follows, all from one sample in a study of shared clonotypes between healthy human individuals. Some clones are missing from TCRdb's copy, which holds only in-frame ones; the method was immunoSEQ multiplex PCR. This sample has around 2,000,000 clones, with 85% to 95% found just once. The sequencing sample was made of naive CD4+ T cells sorted from blood. These receptors all stem from a man between 18 and 29 years old in good health. Both conserved end residues are part of each CDR3.

CDR3aa | j_gene | v_gene
CAISGGWEAAFF | TRBJ1-1 | TRBV10-3
CASSAKDRANTEAFF | TRBJ1-1 | TRBV5-4
CASRPTSLGTGELFF | TRBJ2-2 | TRBV6-5
CASSETANQPQHF | TRBJ1-5 | TRBV2
CASSLGVPGTDTQYF | TRBJ2-3 | TRBV7-6
CASSFSPKETQYF | TRBJ2-5 | TRBV5-1
CASSLRLAGAVEAYEQYF | TRBJ2-7 | TRBV7-2
CASSVDPGFYNEQFF | TRBJ2-1 | TRBV9
CAWRGRGELFF | TRBJ2-2 | TRBV30
CASSRAAKDSPLHF | TRBJ1-6 | TRBV4-3
CASSLEGAGRTEAFF | TRBJ1-1 | TRBV5-1
CASSQDPQEWGYTF | TRBJ1-2 | TRBV4-1
CASTLGLWAEAGANVLTF | TRBJ2-6 | TRBV7-9
CASSLGGLLETQYF | TRBJ2-5 | TRBV5-1
CASSTGSGGRINTEAFF | TRBJ1-1 | TRBV5-1
CASRSPNGETQYF | TRBJ2-5 | TRBV10-3
CASSFSDTKETQYF | TRBJ2-5 | TRBV5-1
CASSQVPFAPQETQYF | TRBJ2-5 | TRBV14
CASSQEDGNGAFF | TRBJ1-1 | TRBV4-1
CASSLEGNTEAFF | TRBJ1-1 | TRBV5-1
CASSPRGQETQYF | TRBJ2-5 | TRBV18
CASSATPGRGDTEAFF | TRBJ1-1 | TRBV10-1
CASRQRTMSYEQYF | TRBJ2-7 | TRBV5-1
CASRLASGNTIYF | TRBJ1-3 | TRBV12-2
CASSYRGFSYNEQFF | TRBJ2-1 | TRBV6-5
CSVEGSRNRYEKLFF | TRBJ1-4 | TRBV29-1
CASSTGTGVNQPQHF | TRBJ1-5 | TRBV19
CASSPGTLHGYTF | TRBJ1-2 | TRBV7-9
CASSFLGVTYEQYF | TRBJ2-7 | TRBV5-1
CASSPLATGELFF | TRBJ2-2 | TRBV5-1
CASSLRAGGNTIYF | TRBJ1-3 | TRBV13
CASSFPKETQYF | TRBJ2-5 | TRBV7-8
CASSPRLPGVTEAFF | TRBJ1-1 | TRBV18
CASSSQTPRQGEQYF | TRBJ2-7 | TRBV27
CASSTGDIDNSPLHF | TRBJ1-6 | TRBV28
CASSEGKGLYGYTF | TRBJ1-2 | TRBV6-1